This record covers a single T cell receptor beta chain. Antigen: not known. The data stem from a study of blood T cells in healthy people across ages. Study-level results: In long-lived donors, naive CD4+ cell counts and diversity exceeded those of aged donors. TCR beta diversity, measured per million T cells, fell in a roughly linear way with age.

A J-beta primer mix and a sample-barcoded 5' primer were used in a second PCR of roughly 6 to 11 cycles. TCRdb re-analysed the 5' RACE reads in MiXCR, keeping a single row per CDR3 protein. Among hundreds of thousands of distinct CDR3 sequences listed, 35% to 45% were seen once. PBMCs numbering at least 6.5 million were isolated per sample. RNA extraction gave at least 5 micrograms of total RNA per sample. The CDR3 is made up of 16 amino acids. The V gene's germline CDR1 is SGHDT and CDR2 YYEEEE. V lost 0 bases and J lost 2, with 12 bases in between. The chain links TRBV5-6 to TRBJ1-3; D is uncertain. Material: blood. This TCR was sampled from a woman in her fifties or sixties in good health. The CDR3 region has the DNA TGTGCCAGCAGCTTGGGCGGCCAAGGACCTGGAAACACCATATATTTT. Translated, it gives CASSLGGQGPGNTIYF.